Shown below are 24 T cell receptor beta chains from a single sample sequenced in a study of cytomegalovirus exposure and HLA in healthy donors. Primers for the PCR totalled 60 Vbeta and 13 Jbeta. The table came from immunoSEQ multiplex PCR; TCRdb's copy has only in-frame clones and leaves some out. This table lists 50,000 or so clones. The sample comprised PBMCs. Receptors were obtained from a man aged 45-65 years in good health and CMV-seropositive.

The chain employs TRBV27 and TRBJ2-7; 7 bases are shared with TRBD2. The CDR3 is 14 amino acids. Germline assignment: CDR1 MNHEY and CDR2 SMNVEV (reference sequence). The ends lost 6 bases at V and 7 bases at J; junction bases unmatched: 12. CDR3 nucleotides: TGTGCCAGCAGCCGTCCCGGGACTATGGGGGAGCAGTACTTC. Its protein product is CASSRPGTMGEQYF.

This chain's CDR3 is CASSYRTSGAYEQYF. The CDR3 DNA sequence: TGTGCCAGCAGCTACCGGACTAGCGGGGCCTACGAGCAGTACTTC. J is TRBJ2-7 and V is TRBV7-2, with 12 nucleotides matching TRBD2. CDR3 length: 15 residues. Germline loops: CDR1 SGHTA, CDR2 FQGNSA. V lost 4 bases and J lost 2; bases outside the gene matches: 3.

The J gene is TRBJ2-7, the V gene TRBV6-5, with 9 positions matching TRBD1. V lost 6 bases, J lost 0 bases, and 3 bases stayed unmatched. The germline V gene encodes CDR1 MNHEY and CDR2 SVGAGI. There are 14 residues in the CDR3. The CDR3 is CASSGTGISYEQYF. CDR3 nucleotides: TGTGCCAGCAGCGGGACAGGGATCTCCTACGAGCAGTACTTC.

The rearrangement links TRBV9 to TRBJ1-2; 7 bases agree with TRBD1. Germline V lookup: CDR1 SGDLS, CDR2 YYNGEE. V shed 0 bases, J shed 7 bases, and the junction held 12 bases outside the gene matches. The CDR3 covers 16 residues. In DNA form, the CDR3 reads TGTGCCAGCAGCGTAGGGGGCGAGGGACAGATCCGTGGCTACACCTTC. Its translation: CASSVGGEGQIRGYTF.

The rearrangement joins TRBV5-6 to TRBJ2-2, with unresolved D. The CDR3 sequence is 11 residues long. V was clipped by 4 bases and J by 8 bases, with 6 bases between them. Germline loops: CDR1 SGHDT, CDR2 YYEEEE. The CDR3, as DNA: TGTGCCAGCAGCCGACTTGGGGAGCTGTTTTTT. Translated: CASSRLGELFF.

The J gene is TRBJ2-5, the V gene TRBV30; possible D gene TRBD2, 6 bases. CDR3 size: 14 residues. Germline values: CDR1 GTSNPN, CDR2 SVGIG (reference sequence). The germline V and J ends were trimmed by 3 bases and 1 base, with 12 bases remaining between them. The CDR3 DNA reads as TGTGCCTGGAGGAGACTAGGGTCCCAAGAGACCCAGTACTTC. Its protein is CAWRRLGSQETQYF.

V usage is TRBV7-3 and J usage is TRBJ1-1; perhaps TRBD1 as D (6 bases). CDR3 length: 14 residues. The V and J ends lost 5 bases and 1 base respectively, with 11 bases between them. Germline V gene sequence: CDR1 SGHTA, CDR2 FQGTGA. DNA of the CDR3: TGTGCCAGCAGCCTCACAGGGCCGAACACTGAAGCTTTCTTT. Its translation: CASSLTGPNTEAFF.

The chain is built from TRBV5-8 and TRBJ1-3, with D tentatively TRBD1 (6 bases). CDR1 is SGHTS, CDR2 YDEGEE, per germline. The CDR3 runs to 15 residues. The germline V and J ends were trimmed by 1 base and 10 bases, with 18 bases remaining between them. The chain's CDR3 is CASSLSDRSLGTIYF. CDR3 in DNA: TGTGCCAGCAGCTTGAGCGACAGGTCTTTAGGGACCATATATTTT. Full variable domain (outside the CDR3, taken from reference TRBV5-8 and TRBJ1-3): EAGVTQSPTHLIKTRGQQATLRCSPISGHTSVYWYQQALGLGLQFLLWYDEGEERNRGNFPPRFSGRQFPNYSSELNVNALELEDSALYLCASSLSDRSLGTIYFGEGSWLTVV.

Turning to this clone: A read error may account for a junction end that differs from germline. The CDR3 spells CASSLRTGDSPLHF. The CDR3 DNA sequence: TGCGCCAGCAGCTTGAGGACAGGGGATTCACCCCTACACTTT. The rearrangement uses TRBV5-1 and TRBJ1-6, with 9 nucleotides matching TRBD1. CDR1 SGHRS and CDR2 YFSETQ come from the germline V gene. The CDR3 runs to 14 residues.

The chain uses TRBV6-5 and TRBJ2-2; TRBD1 is a possible D gene (5 bases). CDR1 is MNHEY and CDR2 is SVGAGI in the germline V gene. The ends were cut back, 2 bases at V and 4 bases at J, with 14 bases in the middle. The CDR3 loop spans 16 amino acids. The CDR3 DNA reads as TGTGCCAGCAGTTACGGGCAGGGTTTTATCACCGGGGAGCTGTTTTTT. Its protein is CASSYGQGFITGELFF.

The rearrangement links TRBV7-9 to TRBJ1-1, with D possibly being TRBD1 (5 bases). This CDR3 contains 14 residues. In germline, CDR1 is SEHNR, CDR2 FQNEAQ (reference sequence). The V gene lost 1 base and the J gene lost 4 bases, with 10 bases spanning the gap. CDR3 sequence: CASSLETVVTEAFF. For the CDR3, the DNA is TGTGCCAGCAGCTTAGAGACAGTAGTCACTGAAGCTTTCTTT.

The V call is TRBV5-1, the J call TRBJ2-5; TRBD1 matches at 7 bases. V lost 2 bases to trimming and J lost 4 bases; unmatched junction nucleotides: 2. CDR1 SGHRS and CDR2 YFSETQ come from the germline V gene. This CDR3 has 13 amino acids. This chain's CDR3 is CASSFPGGETQYF. The CDR3 DNA sequence: TGCGCCAGCAGCTTTCCAGGGGGAGAGACCCAGTACTTC.

The genes are TRBV29-1 and TRBJ2-1, with D maybe TRBD2 (5 bases). V was clipped by 0 bases and J by 0 bases, with 27 bases between them. The CDR3 extends over 21 amino acids. The germline gives CDR1 SQVTM, CDR2 ANQGSEA. CDR3 amino acids: CSVEDLQGGLHISSSYNEQFF. The CDR3 DNA sequence: TGCAGCGTTGAAGATCTCCAAGGAGGCCTCCACATCAGCAGCTCCTACAATGAGCAGTTCTTC.

This chain connects TRBV7-9 to TRBJ1-5; 7 bases are a match to TRBD1. The ends lost 5 bases at V and 1 base at J; junction bases unmatched: 2. The CDR3 has 14 amino acids. Germline-derived CDR1 and CDR2 are SEHNR and FQNEAQ (reference sequence). CDR3 residues: CASSIQGSNQPQHF. The DNA of the CDR3 is TGTGCCAGCAGCATACAGGGGAGCAATCAGCCCCAGCATTTT.

V is TRBV25-1 and J is TRBJ1-2; TRBD1 agrees at 9 bases. This CDR3 is built from 14 residues. CDR1 is MGHDK, CDR2 SYGVNS, per germline. V lost 8 bases and J lost 7; bases outside the gene matches: 11. The CDR3 DNA is TGTGCCAGCGTCGGGACAGGGAGAGGGGCTGGCTACACCTTC. It translates to CASVGTGRGAGYTF.

The rearrangement uses TRBV6-5 and TRBJ1-5; tentative D call: TRBD1 (5 bases). Germline V gene sequence: CDR1 MNHEY, CDR2 SVGAGI. This CDR3 region has 14 residues. V dropped 2 bases and J dropped 6 bases, with 11 bases sitting between them. The CDR3 protein is CASSYERGSQPQHF. The CDR3 DNA reads TGTGCCAGCAGTTACGAAAGGGGTAGTCAGCCCCAGCATTTT.

The chain links TRBV15 to TRBJ2-3, with 7 bases aligning to TRBD2. The trim removed 4 bases at V and 4 bases at J, leaving 8 bases unmatched. This CDR3 is 15 amino acids long. Germline assignment: CDR1 LNHNV and CDR2 YYDKDF (reference sequence). The CDR3 DNA is TGTGCCACCAGCAATGGCGGGGGTCGTTCAGATACGCAGTATTTT. It translates to CATSNGGGRSDTQYF.

The chain employs TRBV7-6 and TRBJ1-6; D remains unclear. CDR3 length: 15 residues. V gave up 1 base and J gave up 7 bases, with 11 bases separating them. The germline V gene encodes CDR1 SGHVS and CDR2 FNYEAQ. In DNA form, the CDR3 reads TGTGCCAGCAGCTTAGGGGGAGGAGAGAATTCACCCCTCCACTTT. It is translated as CASSLGGGENSPLHF.

This chain joins TRBV29-1 and TRBJ2-1, with D maybe TRBD1 (6 bases). CDR3 length: 13 amino acids. The ends were cut back, 2 bases at V and 1 base at J, with 6 bases in the middle. Germline CDR1 SQVTM, CDR2 ANQGSEA. Here the CDR3 reads CSVEQGSYNEQFF. CDR3 sequence (DNA): TGCAGCGTTGAACAGGGGTCCTACAATGAGCAGTTCTTC.

V usage is TRBV19 and J usage is TRBJ2-7; 9 bases are a match to TRBD1. CDR3 length: 15 amino acids. The V gene's germline CDR1 is LNHDA and CDR2 SQIVND (reference sequence). The V segment lost 1 base and the J segment 3 bases; nucleotides outside the gene matches: 4. The CDR3 protein is CASSIVGTGNYEQYF. CDR3 bases: TGTGCCAGTAGTATAGTAGGGACAGGGAACTACGAGCAGTACTTC.

The V gene is TRBV4-1, the J gene TRBJ2-7, with 9 bases fitting TRBD2. The germline gives CDR1 MGHRA, CDR2 YSYEKL. The CDR3 runs 15 residues. Trimming cost V 5 bases and J 4 bases; bases outside gene matches: 9. CDR3 amino acids: CASSSGVAGVYEQYF. The DNA of the CDR3 is TGCGCCAGCAGCTCCGGGGTAGCGGGAGTTTACGAGCAGTACTTC.

V gene TRBV2 combines with J gene TRBJ1-5; 7 bases are shared with TRBD1. The CDR3 is 13 residues long. Germline loops: CDR1 SNHLY, CDR2 FYNNEI. V lost 7 bases to trimming and J lost 4 bases; unmatched junction nucleotides: 4. The CDR3 reads CASNVRGNQPQHF. In DNA, the CDR3 is TGTGCCAGCAATGTCAGGGGGAATCAGCCCCAGCATTTT.

This sequence joins TRBV25-1 and TRBJ2-4; a weak D match, TRBD1 (6 bases). V lost 0 bases to trimming and J lost 4 bases, with 10 bases between them. Germline V gene sequence: CDR1 MGHDK, CDR2 SYGVNS. The CDR3 spans 15 residues. The CDR3 region has the DNA TGTGCCAGCAGTGAATACTTAGGGGGAAAAAACATTCAGTACTTC. Residues: CASSEYLGGKNIQYF.

The genes are TRBV4-3 and TRBJ2-3; maybe TRBD2 (7 bases). This CDR3 spans 16 amino acids. V lost 0 bases to trimming and J lost 6 bases, with 16 bases between them. The germline V gene encodes CDR1 LGHNA and CDR2 YSLEER. The CDR3 DNA reads TGCGCCAGCAGCCAAGATCGAGGAGGGAGGGGGGATACGCAGTATTTT. This gives the protein CASSQDRGGRGDTQYF.